The clone carrying this T cell receptor beta chain was counted a single time. This entry belongs to a study of CD8 T cells in Susac syndrome. The authors reverse transcribed 0.5 to 1 ug RNA with random hexamers. The method of amplification for TCR beta CDR3 was immunoSEQ multiplex PCR, covering 54 Vbeta and 13 Jbeta. Each CDR3 protein is one row after TCRdb ran MiXCR on the immunoSEQ multiplex PCR reads. This table has 150,000 to 200,000 distinct CDR3 sequences, approximately 94% appearing once. TEMRA cells were FACS-enriched, and CD8+ and CD4+ T cells were isolated negatively. V was trimmed by 3 bases and J by 2 bases, leaving 12 bases between them. In germline, CDR1 is MNHEY, CDR2 SMNVEV (reference sequence). The CDR3 totals 15 residues.

Material: CD4+ T cells from PBMCs. The sequence derives from a human donor with multiple sclerosis. The chain employs TRBV27 and TRBJ2-3, with D hard to call. The DNA of the CDR3 is TGTGCCAGCAGTTTCGGCCCAAGGCCCACAGATACGCAGTATTTT. This gives the protein CASSFGPRPTDTQYF.